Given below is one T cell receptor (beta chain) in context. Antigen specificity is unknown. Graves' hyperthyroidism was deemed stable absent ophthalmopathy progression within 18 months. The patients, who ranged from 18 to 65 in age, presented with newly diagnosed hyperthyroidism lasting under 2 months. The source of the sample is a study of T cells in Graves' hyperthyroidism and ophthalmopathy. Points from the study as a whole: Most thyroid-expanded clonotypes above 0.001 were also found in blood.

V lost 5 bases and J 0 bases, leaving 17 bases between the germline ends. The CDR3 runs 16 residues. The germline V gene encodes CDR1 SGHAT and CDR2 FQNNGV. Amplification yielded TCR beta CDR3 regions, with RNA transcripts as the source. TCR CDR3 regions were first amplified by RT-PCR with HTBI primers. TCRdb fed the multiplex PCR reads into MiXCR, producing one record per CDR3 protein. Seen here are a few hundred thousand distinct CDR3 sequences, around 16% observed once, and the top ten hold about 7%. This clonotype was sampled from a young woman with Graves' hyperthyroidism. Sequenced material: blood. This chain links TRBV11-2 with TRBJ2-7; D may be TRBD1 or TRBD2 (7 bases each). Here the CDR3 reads CASSPGGGLCSYEQYF. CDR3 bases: TGTGCCAGCAGCCCAGGGGGGGGACTGTGCTCCTACGAGCAGTACTTC.